This T cell receptor (beta chain) was identified in a study of T cells expressing NK-cell markers. Germline V gene lookup returns CDR1 MRHNA and CDR2 SNTAGT. The CDR3 runs to 16 residues. A note on this clonotype: Its antigen is as yet unknown.

Study-level points and caveats: About 1.0-8% of CD8+ T cells in 6 or 7 donors belonged to dominant NKG2C+ clonotypes. HCMV specificity of the expanded NKG2C+ T cell clones was not established.

What made the TCR beta cDNA was 5'RACE template switching with UMIs. Following a re-call of the 5' RACE reads, TCRdb has one entry per CDR3 protein and lacks DNA. The record lists about 160,000 distinct CDR3 sequences, of which the ten most abundant hold 20%. This TCR was sampled from a man aged 18 to 69 in good health. The rearrangement links TRBV6-4 to TRBJ2-5; checking the TCRdb D call of TRBD2 is not possible without DNA. What was sequenced was blood T cells: a sorted CD56 or NKG2C T cell subset, CD4+ or CD8+ T cells, or bulk PBMC T cells (not recorded which). The CDR3 protein is CASSRTSGGSQETQYF.